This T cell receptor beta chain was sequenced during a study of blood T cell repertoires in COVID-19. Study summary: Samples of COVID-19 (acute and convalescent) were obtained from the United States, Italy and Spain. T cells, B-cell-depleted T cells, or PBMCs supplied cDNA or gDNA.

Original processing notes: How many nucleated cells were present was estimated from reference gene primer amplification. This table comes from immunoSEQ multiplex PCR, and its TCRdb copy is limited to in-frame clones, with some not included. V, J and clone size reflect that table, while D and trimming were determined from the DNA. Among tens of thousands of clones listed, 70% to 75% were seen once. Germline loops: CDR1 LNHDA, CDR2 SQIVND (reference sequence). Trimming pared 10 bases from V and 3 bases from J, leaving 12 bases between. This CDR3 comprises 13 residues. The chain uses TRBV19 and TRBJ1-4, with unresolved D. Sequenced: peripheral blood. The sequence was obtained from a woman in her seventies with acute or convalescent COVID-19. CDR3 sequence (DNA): TGTGCCACTTCCATAGAGCCTAATGAAAAACTGTTTTTT. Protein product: CATSIEPNEKLFF.